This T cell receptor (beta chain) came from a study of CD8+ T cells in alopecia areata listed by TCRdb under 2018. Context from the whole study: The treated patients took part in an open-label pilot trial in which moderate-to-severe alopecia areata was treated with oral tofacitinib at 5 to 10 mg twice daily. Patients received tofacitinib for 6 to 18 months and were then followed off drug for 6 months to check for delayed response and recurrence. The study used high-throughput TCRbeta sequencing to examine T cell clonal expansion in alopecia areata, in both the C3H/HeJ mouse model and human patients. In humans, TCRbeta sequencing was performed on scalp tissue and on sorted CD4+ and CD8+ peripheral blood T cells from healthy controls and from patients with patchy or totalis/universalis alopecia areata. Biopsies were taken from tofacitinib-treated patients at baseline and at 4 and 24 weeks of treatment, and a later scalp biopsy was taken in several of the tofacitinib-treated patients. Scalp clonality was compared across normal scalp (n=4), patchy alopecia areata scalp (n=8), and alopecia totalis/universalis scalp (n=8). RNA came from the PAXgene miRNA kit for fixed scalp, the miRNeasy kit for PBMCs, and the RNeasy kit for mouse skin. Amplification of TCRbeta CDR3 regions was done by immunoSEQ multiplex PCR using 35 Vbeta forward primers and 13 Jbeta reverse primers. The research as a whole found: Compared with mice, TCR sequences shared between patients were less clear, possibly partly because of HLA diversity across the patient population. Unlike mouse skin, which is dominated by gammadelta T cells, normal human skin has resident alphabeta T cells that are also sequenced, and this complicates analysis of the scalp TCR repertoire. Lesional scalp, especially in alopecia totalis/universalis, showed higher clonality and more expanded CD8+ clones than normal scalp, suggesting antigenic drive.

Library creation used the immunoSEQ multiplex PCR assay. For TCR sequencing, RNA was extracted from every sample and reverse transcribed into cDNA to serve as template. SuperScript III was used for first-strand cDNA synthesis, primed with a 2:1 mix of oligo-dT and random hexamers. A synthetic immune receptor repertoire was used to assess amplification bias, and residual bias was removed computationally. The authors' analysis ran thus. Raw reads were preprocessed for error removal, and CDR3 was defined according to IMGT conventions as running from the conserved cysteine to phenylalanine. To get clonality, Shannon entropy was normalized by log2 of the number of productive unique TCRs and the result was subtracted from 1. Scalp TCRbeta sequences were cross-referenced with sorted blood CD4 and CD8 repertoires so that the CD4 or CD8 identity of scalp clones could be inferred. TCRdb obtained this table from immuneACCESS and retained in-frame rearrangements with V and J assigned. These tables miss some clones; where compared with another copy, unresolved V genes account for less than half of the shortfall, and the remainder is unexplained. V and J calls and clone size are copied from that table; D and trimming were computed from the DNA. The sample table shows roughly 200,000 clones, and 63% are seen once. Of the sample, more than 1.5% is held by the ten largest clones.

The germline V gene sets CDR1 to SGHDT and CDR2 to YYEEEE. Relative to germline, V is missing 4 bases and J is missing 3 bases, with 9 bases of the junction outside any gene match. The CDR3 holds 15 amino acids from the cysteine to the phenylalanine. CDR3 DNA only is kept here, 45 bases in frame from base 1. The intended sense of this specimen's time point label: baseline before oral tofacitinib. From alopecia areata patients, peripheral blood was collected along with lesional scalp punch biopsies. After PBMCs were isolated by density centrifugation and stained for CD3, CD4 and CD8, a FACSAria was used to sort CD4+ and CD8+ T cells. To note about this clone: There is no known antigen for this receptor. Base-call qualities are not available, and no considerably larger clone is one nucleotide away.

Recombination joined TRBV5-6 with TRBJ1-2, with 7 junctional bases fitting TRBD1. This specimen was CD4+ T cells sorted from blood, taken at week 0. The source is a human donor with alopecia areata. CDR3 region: CASSPLGQADYGYTF. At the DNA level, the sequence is TGTGCCAGCAGCCCACTAGGACAGGCGGACTATGGCTACACCTTC.